Listed here are 6 T cell receptor beta chains from one sample, sequenced in a study of human T cells and chemical hapten exposure. Regarding time point: pre-sensitization, week 0. The treatment is: therapeutic diphenylcyclopropenone sensitization with weekly scalp DPC. TCRdb used MiXCR to reprocess the RACE reads, holding one entry per CDR3 protein. The sample records fewer than 300,000 distinct CDR3 sequences, 7% to 10% being singletons. Sequencing was performed on whole blood, taken in connection with sensitization to the hapten diphenylcyclopropenone (DPC). The receptors here all came from a woman in her thirties or forties with alopecia areata. Some clones in this sample may be carry-over from other donors' samples.

The V call is TRBV2, the J call TRBJ2-1, with D maybe TRBD2 (6 bases). V was cut by 8 bases and J by 4 bases, with 15 bases left in between. The V gene's germline CDR1 is SNHLY and CDR2 FYNNEI. This CDR3 spans 14 amino acids. CDR3 DNA sequence: TGTGCCAGCTATTCCGGGACTGTATACAATGAGCAGTTCTTC. The encoded protein is CASYSGTVYNEQFF.

The table lists this clonotype with a few counts. The V call is TRBV29-1, the J call TRBJ2-1; TRBD1 aligns across 8 bases. Germline CDR1 and CDR2: SQVTM and ANQGSEA. The CDR3 is made up of 13 amino acids. Trimming took 6 bases from V and 8 from J; bases not matched to a gene: 9. The CDR3 loop reads CSVQGAPIHEQFF. CDR3 DNA sequence: TGCAGCGTGCAGGGGGCGCCTATCCATGAGCAGTTCTTC.

There are many counts of this clonotype. This sequence joins TRBV6-2 or TRBV6-3 and TRBJ1-1; a possible D gene is TRBD1 (5 bases). CDR1 and CDR2 (germline): MNHEY, SVGEGT. V lost 5 bases and J 6 bases, leaving 16 bases between the germline ends. This CDR3 is 14 amino acids long. DNA of the CDR3: TGTGCCAGCAGTCTAACCCGGGGGGAGGCTGAAGCTTTCTTT. Translation gives CASSLTRGEAEAFF.

This clonotype was recorded many times. CDR3 sequence reads: CASSLRGTGNTIYF. The DNA of the CDR3 is TGTGCCAGCAGCTTACGGGGAACTGGAAACACCATATATTTT. This sequence joins TRBV7-3 and TRBJ1-3; D call uncertain. The germline CDR1 and CDR2 sequences are SGHTA and FQGTGA. V gave up 2 bases and J gave up 2 bases, with 7 bases separating them. This CDR3 region has 14 residues.

The chain has TRBV6-2 or TRBV6-3 and TRBJ1-4, with D hard to call. CDR1 is MNHEY and CDR2 is SVGEGT in the germline V gene. Trimming took 0 bases from V and 5 from J, leaving 10 bases between them. The CDR3 length is 15 residues. Here the CDR3 DNA reads TGTGCCAGCAGTTACTCGACCGCGGGGAATGAAAAACTGTTTTTT. This encodes CASSYSTAGNEKLFF.

CDR3 DNA sequence: TGTGCCAGCAGCTATACTACGAGCTCTGGGGCCAACGTCCTGACTTTC. It specifies CASSYTTSSGANVLTF. The V and J genes are TRBV3-1 and TRBJ2-6; D remains ambiguous. The ends were cut back, 5 bases at V and 0 bases at J, with 11 bases in the middle. The CDR3 has 16 residues. Germline V gene lookup returns CDR1 LGHDT and CDR2 YNNKEL (reference sequence).